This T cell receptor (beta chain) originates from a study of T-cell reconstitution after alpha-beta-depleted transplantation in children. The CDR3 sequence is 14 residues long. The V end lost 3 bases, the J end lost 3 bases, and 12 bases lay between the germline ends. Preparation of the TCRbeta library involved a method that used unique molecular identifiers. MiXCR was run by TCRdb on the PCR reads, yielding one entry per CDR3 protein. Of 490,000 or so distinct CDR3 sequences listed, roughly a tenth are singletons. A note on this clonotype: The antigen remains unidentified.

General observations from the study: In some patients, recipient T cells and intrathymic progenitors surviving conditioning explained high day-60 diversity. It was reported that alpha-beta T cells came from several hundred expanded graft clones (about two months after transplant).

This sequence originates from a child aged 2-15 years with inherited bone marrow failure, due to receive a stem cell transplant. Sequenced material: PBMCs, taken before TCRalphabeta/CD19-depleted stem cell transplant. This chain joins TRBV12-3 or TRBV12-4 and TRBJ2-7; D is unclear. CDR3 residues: CASSFQSSVYEQYF. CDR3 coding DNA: TGTGCCAGCAGTTTCCAGTCCAGCGTCTACGAGCAGTACTTC.